This TCR beta chain was found in a study of CD8 T cells in ankylosing spondylitis. Germline V CDR1 and CDR2: WNHNN, SYGVQD (reference sequence). The CDR3 runs 13 residues. V shed 8 bases and J shed 5 bases, with 13 bases lying between them. TCRdb reanalysed the 5' RACE reads using MiXCR and keeps one entry per CDR3 protein. The sample carries around 890,000 distinct CDR3 sequences, about 12% recorded once. This clonotype was counted only a few times. The antigen is unknown. Study-wide results and limits: Earlier studies detected some motif variants in reactive arthritis synovial fluid and blood. Within matched ankylosing spondylitis synovial fluid, disease-linked clones were reportedly significantly enriched. Ankylosing spondylitis blood appeared to be characterized by a TCR beta motif of eight or nine highly homologous variants.

The sequence derives from a male donor with ankylosing spondylitis. Sequenced input: blood, either unsorted or a sorted T cell fraction (not recorded which). The gene calls are TRBV10-1 and TRBJ1-5; no firm D call. The CDR3 region has the DNA TGCGCCAGCGCGGCAGGCCCGGATCAGCCCCAGCATTTT. This translates into CASAAGPDQPQHF.